This T cell receptor (beta chain) was retrieved from a study of cytotoxic CD8 clonotypes in ibrutinib-treated CLL. Study information: The subjects consisted of roughly twelve relapsed/refractory and fewer than 16 treatment-naive individuals, with around 17 IGHV unmutated. Patients gave response samples after a median around twelve months of treatment, range 6 to 36.

Sequencing used immunoSEQ multiplex PCR; TCRdb keeps in-frame clones, though not all of them. The sample lists around 160,000 clones; approximately 80% were seen once. The origin of this receptor is a human donor with chronic lymphocytic leukemia. The specimen was PBMCs, collected after 12 months of ibrutinib treatment.

DNA of the CDR3: TGTGCCAGCTCACCACAGGGCAAAAATGAGCAGTTCTTC. Its translation is CASSPQGKNEQFF. V is TRBV18 and J is TRBJ2-1; D is undetermined. V gave up 1 base and J gave up 7 bases, with 8 bases separating them. CDR1 is KGHSH and CDR2 is LQKENI in the germline V gene. This CDR3 has 13 amino acids.